These T cell receptor beta chains were read from a single sample in a study of shared clonotypes between healthy human individuals. Here immunoSEQ multiplex PCR was the method, and the copy in TCRdb shows in-frame clones only, minus some. The sample lists 2 million to 2.5 million clones; 95% were seen once. The sample was naive CD4+ T cells sorted from blood. These receptors were taken from a man aged 18 to 30 in good health. The CDR3 runs from the conserved cysteine through the conserved F or W. Each record gives: J gene, D gene, clone size, V gene, CDR3 length, CDR3 protein, CDR3 DNA. D genes are given only for firm matches. Only part of the rows carry a size: once, few, many, or a class if the clone is expanded.

>TRBJ2-1|TRBD2|.|TRBV9|15
CASSVGVAGGNEQFF
TGTGCCAGCAGCGTAGGGGTAGCGGGAGGCAATGAGCAGTTCTTC
>TRBJ1-2|.|.|TRBV9|13
CASSRREAYGYTF
TGTGCCAGCAGCCGACGGGAAGCCTATGGCTACACCTTC
>TRBJ2-1|.|.|TRBV6-5|14
CASIPLAGANEQFF
TGTGCCAGCATCCCCTTGGCAGGGGCCAATGAGCAGTTCTTC
>TRBJ2-5|.|.|TRBV6-5|14
CASSYSGGSETQYF
TGTGCCAGCAGTTACTCCGGGGGATCAGAGACCCAGTACTTC
>TRBJ1-5|TRBD1|.|TRBV13|15
CASSLGDRGNQPQHF
TGTGCCAGCAGCTTAGGGGACAGGGGCAATCAGCCCCAGCATTTT
>TRBJ2-2|.|.|TRBV4-1|18
CASSLREPGPWPTGELFF
TGCGCCAGCAGCCTGCGAGAACCGGGCCCTTGGCCCACCGGGGAGCTGTTTTTT
>TRBJ2-7|.|.|TRBV7-2|13
CASSRARGNEQYF
TGTGCCAGCAGCCGCGCGCGGGGCAACGAGCAGTACTTC
>TRBJ2-1|.|.|TRBV5-1|15
CASRSGAGGYNEQFF
TGCGCCAGCCGCTCGGGGGCGGGTGGCTACAATGAGCAGTTCTTC
>TRBJ1-4|TRBD1|.|TRBV30|16
CAWRLEGQGLNEKLFF
TGTGCCTGGAGACTTGAAGGACAGGGGCTTAATGAAAAACTGTTTTTT
>TRBJ1-2|.|.|TRBV7-9|17
CASSHGAGVGIGYGYTF
TGTGCCAGCAGCCATGGGGCGGGGGTCGGAATTGGCTATGGCTACACCTTC
>TRBJ1-2|.|.|TRBV9|16
CASSAPEGRYNYGYTF
TGTGCCAGCAGCGCTCCTGAGGGGCGCTATAACTATGGCTACACCTTC
>TRBJ2-3|.|.|TRBV4-3|19
CASSQDRNMGLPRTDTQYF
TGCGCCAGCAGCCAAGATCGGAACATGGGGCTACCACGCACAGATACGCAGTATTTT
>TRBJ2-3|.|.|TRBV20-1|11
CSATRSDTQYF
TGCAGTGCTACCCGGAGTGATACGCAGTATTTT
>TRBJ2-2|.|.|TRBV19|14
CASTDQGYTGELFF
TGTGCCAGTACTGACCAGGGGTACACCGGGGAGCTGTTTTTT
>TRBJ2-2|.|.|TRBV28|14
CASSFSGAGGELFF
TGTGCCAGCAGTTTCTCGGGGGCGGGCGGGGAGCTGTTTTTT
>TRBJ1-4|TRBD1|once|TRBV11-2|15
CASSLDPGGNEKLFF
TGTGCCAGCAGCTTAGACCCAGGGGGTAATGAAAAACTGTTTTTT